These T cell receptor beta chains were read from a single sample in a study of OX40 agonist ivuxolimab in advanced cancers. The data were produced by immunoSEQ multiplex PCR, yet TCRdb's version contains in-frame clones alone and is incomplete. The sample records some 74,000 clones, 70% to 90% being singletons. The sample was CD4+ or CD8+ T cells sorted from blood, taken in a trial of the OX40 agonist ivuxolimab. The receptors were sampled from an adult with an advanced solid tumor such as melanoma, head and neck, liver or kidney cancer. Each CDR3 is given with its conserved first and last residue. The D gene is left open where the match is weak. Size is omitted from some rows. Given values are once, few, many or a class for expanded clones.

TRBV27	TRBD1	-	TRBJ2-1	CASSLSLDREQFF	TGTGCCAGCAGTTTATCGTTGGACAGGGAGCAGTTCTTC
TRBV2	-	-	TRBJ2-7	CASSVSSRFRSYEQYF	TGTGCCAGCAGTGTATCCTCCAGGTTTCGCTCCTACGAGCAGTACTTC
TRBV4-2	-	-	TRBJ2-2	CASSQDLRVGTGELFF	TGTGCCAGCAGCCAAGATTTGAGGGTAGGCACCGGGGAGCTGTTTTTT
TRBV5-4	-	-	TRBJ2-1	CASSSSADRGGLAEQFF	TGTGCCAGCAGCTCGAGCGCGGACAGGGGTGGACTAGCCGAGCAGTTCTTC
TRBV28	-	-	TRBJ1-2	CASSLLDVPNYGYTF	TGTGCCAGCAGTTTACTCGACGTACCTAACTATGGCTACACCTTC
TRBV5-6	-	-	TRBJ2-1	CASSLVLADNEQFF	TGTGCCAGCAGCTTGGTATTAGCGGACAATGAGCAGTTCTTC
TRBV19	TRBD1	-	TRBJ2-1	CASRAGTESSYNEQFF	TGTGCCAGTAGGGCAGGGACAGAGAGCTCCTACAATGAGCAGTTCTTC
TRBV27	-	-	TRBJ1-2	CASSLGGRRDYGYTF	TGTGCCAGCAGTTTGGGTGGTCGGCGGGATTACGGCTACACCTTC
TRBV29-1	TRBD2	-	TRBJ2-3	CSVWTSGRYDTQYF	TGCAGCGTCTGGACTAGCGGGAGATATGATACGCAGTATTTT
TRBV28	TRBD1	-	TRBJ1-1	CASSFRDRGNTEAFF	TGTGCCAGCAGTTTCCGGGACAGGGGGAACACTGAAGCTTTCTTT
TRBV5-1	-	-	TRBJ2-6	CASSLATTGTGANVLTF	TGCGCCAGCAGCTTGGCCACAACAGGGACCGGGGCCAACGTCCTGACTTTC
TRBV6-6	-	-	TRBJ1-3	CASSYGLGISGNTIYF	TGTGCCAGCAGTTACGGACTAGGGATCTCTGGAAACACCATATATTTT
TRBV29-1	-	-	TRBJ2-7	CSVRNSYEQYF	TGCAGCGTTAGGAATTCCTACGAGCAGTACTTC
TRBV18	-	-	TRBJ1-1	CASSNAGNTEAFF	TGTGCCAGCTCGAACGCAGGGAACACTGAAGCTTTCTTT
TRBV30	TRBD1	-	TRBJ2-5	CAWSNLGQVQETQYF	TGTGCCTGGAGTAACCTGGGACAGGTCCAAGAGACCCAGTACTTC
TRBV9	TRBD2	-	TRBJ2-1	CASSVGSGGGSEQFF	TGTGCCAGCAGCGTAGGTAGCGGGGGGGGAAGTGAGCAGTTCTTC
TRBV21-1	-	-	TRBJ1-4	CASSFSGQDRNEKLFF	TGTGCCAGCAGCTTTTCGGGACAGGACCGGAATGAAAAACTGTTTTTT
TRBV15	-	-	TRBJ1-3	CATSRDGPGGGGTIYF	TGTGCCACCAGCAGAGATGGGCCGGGCGGCGGCGGCACCATATATTTT
TRBV19	TRBD1	-	TRBJ2-7	CASSRDRVQGDEQYF	TGTGCCAGTAGCCGGGACAGGGTTCAAGGGGACGAGCAGTACTTC
TRBV19	-	once	TRBJ1-3	CASSIADSGNTIYF	TGTGCCAGTAGTATTGCAGACTCTGGAAACACCATATATTTT
TRBV11-2	TRBD2	-	TRBJ2-3	CASSLTSSGRDTQYF	TGTGCCAGCAGCCTCACTTCTAGCGGGAGGGATACGCAGTATTTT
TRBV28	-	-	TRBJ1-2	CASTVKDTYNYGYTF	TGTGCCAGCACCGTAAAGGACACCTATAACTATGGCTACACCTTC
TRBV21-1	-	few	TRBJ1-5	CASSKGARGEWVGRGPSNQPQHF	TGTGCCAGCAGCAAAGGGGCAAGAGGAGAATGGGTTGGCAGGGGCCCTAGCAATCAGCCCCAGCATTTT
TRBV7-2	TRBD2	-	TRBJ2-2	CASSFTSGNTGELFF	TGTGCCAGCAGCTTCACTAGCGGGAACACCGGGGAGCTGTTTTTT
TRBV18	TRBD2	-	TRBJ2-2	CASSAGVNTGELFF	TGTGCCAGCTCGGCGGGAGTGAACACCGGGGAGCTGTTTTTT
TRBV4-3	TRBD2	-	TRBJ2-2	CASSPKWAGGFTGELFF	TGCGCCAGCAGTCCTAAGTGGGCGGGAGGGTTCACCGGGGAGCTGTTTTTT
TRBV21-1	-	-	TRBJ2-3	CASTPGVDTQYF	TGTGCCAGCACCCCTGGGGTTGATACGCAGTATTTT
TRBV28	-	once	TRBJ1-2	CASRLLGGKSYGYTF	TGTGCCAGCCGACTTCTAGGGGGAAAGAGCTATGGCTACACCTTC
TRBV27	TRBD1	-	TRBJ1-4	CASSNGQGVPNEKLFF	TGTGCCAGCAGCAACGGACAGGGCGTTCCTAATGAAAAACTGTTTTTT